The clone carrying this TCR beta chain is labeled large. The target antigen is unknown. Gene names follow the mouse nomenclature. The read falls 1 residue short of the CDR3 end, and the missing part is taken from the germline J gene. V shed 4 bases and J shed 3 bases, with 4 bases lying between them. The germline gives CDR1 LGHDT, CDR2 YNNKQL (reference sequence). This CDR3 is built from 12 residues. The data stem from a study of tissue T cells after allogeneic stem cell transplantation. Study-wide findings and caveats: In patients and mice, blood and spleen missed much of tissue repertoire. Sampling depth was limited, and the cohort was small and clinically varied. Few T cell clones were shared across patients, but motif clusters showed tissue-specific shared signatures.

Time point reported: mouse harvest day 14 after allogeneic transplant. Tail vein injection delivered 10^7 T-cell-depleted bone marrow cells and 10^6 splenic CD5+ T cells. B6 (H2b) cells into BALB/c (H2d) mice; tissues taken at day 7 or 14. Repertoires were generated with immunoSEQ multiplex PCR, while TCRdb's copy carries only in-frame clones and drops some. Of approximately 2,600 clones in the sample, about 50% are singletons; the top ten hold roughly 14%. Sequenced: gut tissue. The sequence was obtained from a female BALB/c mouse given C57BL/6 T cells with graft-versus-host disease after an allogeneic hematopoietic cell transplant. The gene calls are TRBV4 and TRBJ1-5, with D uncertain. The CDR3 here is CASSFSNQAPLF. CDR3 DNA (partial): TGTGCCAGCAGCTTCAGCAACCAGGCTCCGCTT. Filled out from reference TRBV4 and TRBJ1-5, the complete variable domain reads ETAVFQTPNYHVTQVGNEVSFNCKQTLGHDTMYWYKQDSKKLLKIMFSYNNKQLIVNETVPRRFSPQSSDKAHLNLRIKSVEPEDSAVYLCASSFSNQAPLFGEGTRLSVL.